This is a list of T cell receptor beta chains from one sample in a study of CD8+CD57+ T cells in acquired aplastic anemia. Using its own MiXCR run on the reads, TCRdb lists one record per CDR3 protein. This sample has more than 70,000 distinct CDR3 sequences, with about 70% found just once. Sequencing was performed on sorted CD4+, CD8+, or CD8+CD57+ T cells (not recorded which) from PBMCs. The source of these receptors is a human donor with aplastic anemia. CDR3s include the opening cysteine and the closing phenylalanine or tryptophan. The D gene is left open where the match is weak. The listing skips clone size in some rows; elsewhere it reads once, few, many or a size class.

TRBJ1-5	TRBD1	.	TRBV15	CATSRDRTTGWENSNQPQHF	TGTGCCACCAGCAGAGATCGAACGACAGGGTGGGAGAATAGCAATCAGCCCCAGCATTTT
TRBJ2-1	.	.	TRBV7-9	CAGMGLEKNEQFF	TGTGCCGGAATGGGACTTGAAAAGAATGAGCAGTTCTTC
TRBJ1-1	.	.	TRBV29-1	CSVDVAFF	TGCAGCGTTGATGTGGCTTTCTTT
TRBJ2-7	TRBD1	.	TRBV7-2	CASSFGTGGYEQYF	TGTGCCAGCAGCTTCGGGACAGGGGGCTACGAGCAGTACTTC
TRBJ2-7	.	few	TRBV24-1	CATSDSRATYEQYF	TGTGCCACCAGTGATTCCAGGGCGACCTACGAGCAGTACTTC
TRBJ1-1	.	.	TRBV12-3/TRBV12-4	CASSFWGGNTEAFF	TGTGCCAGCAGTTTTTGGGGGGGTAACACTGAAGCTTTCTTT
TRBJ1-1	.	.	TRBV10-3	CAIRETGSSEAFF	TGTGCCATCAGGGAGACAGGCTCATCTGAAGCTTTCTTT
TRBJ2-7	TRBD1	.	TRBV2	CASSLLWDSVDEQYF	TGTGCCAGCAGTCTCCTTTGGGACAGTGTCGACGAGCAGTACTTC
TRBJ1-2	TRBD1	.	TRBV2	CASRAGQGNGYTF	TGTGCCAGCAGAGCGGGACAGGGGAACGGCTACACCTTC
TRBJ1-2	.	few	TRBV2	CASRASGGASGYTF	TGTGCCAGCCGGGCGAGTGGGGGGGCATCTGGCTACACCTTC
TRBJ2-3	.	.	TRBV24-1	CATSEAGATDTDTQYF	TGTGCCACCAGTGAGGCAGGAGCCACCGACACAGATACGCAGTATTTT
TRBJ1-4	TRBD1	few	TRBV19	CASSIVGQGNEKLFF	TGTGCCAGTAGTATAGTAGGACAGGGGAATGAAAAACTGTTTTTT
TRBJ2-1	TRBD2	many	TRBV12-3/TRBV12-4	CASSHGTSGSGEQFF	TGTGCCAGCAGTCACGGGACTAGCGGGAGCGGTGAGCAGTTCTTC
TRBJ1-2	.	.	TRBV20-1	CSALKGEGGLRGYTF	TGCAGTGCCTTGAAGGGGGAGGGAGGGTTGCGGGGCTACACCTTC
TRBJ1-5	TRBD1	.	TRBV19	CASSPKGQGTNQPQHF	TGTGCCAGTAGCCCAAAGGGACAGGGTACCAATCAGCCCCAGCATTTT
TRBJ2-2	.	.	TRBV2	CASRSSDSNTGELFF	TGTGCCAGCAGGTCTAGCGACTCGAACACCGGGGAGCTGTTTTTT
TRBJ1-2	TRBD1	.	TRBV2	CASSEGTGITF	TGTGCCAGCAGTGAAGGGACAGGCATCACCTTC
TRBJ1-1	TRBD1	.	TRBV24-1	CATSAYSGTGSSEAFF	TGTGCCACCAGTGCGTATTCCGGGACAGGGTCTTCTGAAGCTTTCTTT